This note documents a single T cell receptor (beta chain) sequence. No antigen is known for it. Just one base apart from a much larger clone, this may be a read error. The data stem from a study of neurological immune-mediated disorders. Study results and caveats: None of the CDR3 amino acid sequences in expanded clones turned up in more than one subject, which points to private repertoires in all groups.

Regarding time point: longitudinal time-point 2. The CDR3 covers 14 residues. Germline CDR1 SGHRS, CDR2 YFSETQ. The junction had 11 bases not matched to a gene; V was cut back by 7 bases and J by 5 bases. Synthesis of cDNA was performed by 5'RACE using 10-nucleotide random UMIs. Per sequencing run, 15-18 subjects together gave over 200 million TCR-beta sequences. MiXCR, applied by TCRdb to the 5' RACE reads, yields one record per CDR3 protein. The table records more than 55,000 distinct CDR3 sequences, roughly 9.8% of them present only once. The gene calls are TRBV5-1 and TRBJ2-7; 8 bases are a match to TRBD1. This TCR was sampled from a man under 40 in good health. The sequenced material came from PBMCs. Here the CDR3 DNA reads TGCGCCAGCGATCCGGGACAGGTGGCTGACGAGCAGTACTTC. It yields the protein CASDPGQVADEQYF.